These T cell receptor beta chains were read from a single sample in a study of T cell responses to AZD1222 COVID-19 vaccine. Data came from immunoSEQ multiplex PCR; TCRdb stores just in-frame clones and leaves some out. Of 130,000 or so clones detected, under 90% appear once; the ten largest clones hold about 6%. The material sequenced was peripheral blood, taken on day 0 of AZD1222 vaccination. Receptor source: an adult in good health. Each CDR3 is given without its conserved first and last residue. Fields, in order: V gene, CDR3 protein.

TRBV5-1 ASSLVVTGTYEQY
TRBV10-3 AIKEGVGNTIY
TRBV18 ASSPSHGYGYT
TRBV6-6 ASSQTGTTNFNGYT
TRBV7-3 ARWKQYFTGELF
TRBV2 ASSEAGEAF
TRBV7-8 ASSTERASGGNNEQF
TRBV5-6 ASSRGTYQETQY
TRBV12-5 ASGDSNNQPQH
TRBV2 ATTLLGGAGYEQY
TRBV12-3/TRBV12-4 ASSLTDAPQH
TRBV6-2/TRBV6-3 ASSYSGQTYGYT
TRBV6-1 ASSERAGGPYEQY
TRBV2 ASLIKSPLH
TRBV11-2 ASSLQGAREKLF
TRBV27 ASSLKANTEAF
TRBV9 ASSVVGGAFGYT
TRBV29-1 SVDGGDTEAF
TRBV7-9 ASSFGTGGDYGYT
TRBV6-2/TRBV6-3 ASSYPRGGYT
TRBV3-1/TRBV3-2 ASSQQTSVETQY
TRBV12-5 ASGLEINQPQH
TRBV19 ASSYRDSASYEQY
TRBV5-4 ASSPWKGGYT
TRBV27 ASRQTGLYGYT
TRBV25-1 ASSVSGGWGEQF
TRBV27 ASASGRDAQPQH
TRBV11-3 ASSLLAGGDNEQF
TRBV4-3 ASSQNTGARNQPQH
TRBV9 ASSVEGSPTDTQY
TRBV2 ASSEEQSTGNTIY
TRBV24-1 ATRVDRESEAF
TRBV15 ATSRAPEGARGYT
TRBV10-1 ASSDAMNTEAF
TRBV6-5 ASSYSDESGYT
TRBV3-1/TRBV3-2 ASSGGLAYEQY
TRBV5-4 ASSFDSLNTEAF
TRBV10-3 AIRVTGNTGELF
TRBV4-2 ASSPRTGGTDTQY
TRBV7-9 ASSFGETQY
TRBV30 AWSVQGYGNTIY
TRBV7-3 ASSLDRRQF
TRBV6-1 ASSELYWDSPYGANVLT
TRBV30 AWRRDGNYGYT
TRBV7-9 AGSGLNEQF
TRBV2 ASSQARAGKSYT
TRBV19 ASSHPTVSGNTIY
TRBV3-1/TRBV3-2 ASSLISGSGGYT